This is a list of T cell receptor beta chains from one sample in a study of OX40 agonist ivuxolimab in advanced cancers. Sequenced by immunoSEQ multiplex PCR; TCRdb stores in-frame clones only, minus some. Of 35,000 or so clones detected, around 82% appear once; the ten largest clones hold 21%. The specimen was CD4+ or CD8+ T cells sorted from blood, collected in a trial of the OX40 agonist ivuxolimab. The receptors derive from an adult with an advanced solid tumor such as melanoma, head and neck, liver or kidney cancer. The CDR3 runs from the conserved cysteine through the conserved F or W. The D gene is left open where the match is weak. Size is stated for part of the rows, as once, few or many counts, or as a class when the clone is expanded.

>TRBV7-8|-|TRBJ2-7|-
TGTGCCAGCAGCTTAGACAACTTCTACGAGCAGTACTTC
CASSLDNFYEQYF
>TRBV27|-|TRBJ2-2|-
TGTGCCAGCAGTTTACGAGGGACCGGGGAGCTGTTTTTT
CASSLRGTGELFF
>TRBV7-9|TRBD1|TRBJ1-2|once
TGTGCCAGCAGCCGGACAGGGGGCCTTGGCTACACCTTC
CASSRTGGLGYTF
>TRBV25-1|-|TRBJ1-3|medium-sized
TGTGCCAGCAGTGAATACGACCGAGTCTCTGGAAACACCATATATTTT
CASSEYDRVSGNTIYF
>TRBV28|-|TRBJ2-3|-
TGTGCCAGCAGTCCAGGGGTGGGGGAACGAACAGATACGCAGTATTTT
CASSPGVGERTDTQYF
>TRBV5-1|TRBD2|TRBJ2-1|-
TGCGCCAGCAGCTTGGAGGTAGCGGGAGTTGAAGAGCAGTTCTTC
CASSLEVAGVEEQFF
>TRBV14|-|TRBJ1-2|-
TGTGCCAGCAGCCCCCGACAGAAATCGGATGGCTACACCTTC
CASSPRQKSDGYTF
>TRBV2|TRBD2|TRBJ2-1|-
TGTGCCAGCAGTGGGTCCGGGAGGTCTTCCTACAATGAGCAGTTCTTC
CASSGSGRSSYNEQFF
>TRBV27|-|TRBJ2-2|-
TGTGCCAGCAGCGAGAACACCGGGGAGCTGTTTTTT
CASSENTGELFF
>TRBV4-1|TRBD1|TRBJ2-4|-
TGCGCCAGCAGCCAAGAGTGGGGACAGAACATTCAGTACTTC
CASSQEWGQNIQYF
>TRBV18|-|TRBJ2-2|-
TGTGCCAGCTCACCACAGGGGAACACCGGGGAGCTGTTTTTT
CASSPQGNTGELFF
>TRBV7-9|-|TRBJ2-3|-
TGTGCCAGCAGCGGCCGGGCAGATACGCAGTATTTT
CASSGRADTQYF
>TRBV27|TRBD1|TRBJ2-7|medium-sized
TGTGCCAGCAGTTCCGGGACAGGGCCCTACGAGCAGTACTTC
CASSSGTGPYEQYF
>TRBV18|-|TRBJ2-7|-
TGTGCCAGCTCACCACCTAGGGGGACCCTTTACGAGCAGTACTTC
CASSPPRGTLYEQYF
>TRBV30|TRBD2|TRBJ2-7|-
TGTGCCTGGAGTTGGACTAGCGGGGGCTTCGGCGAGCAGTACTTC
CAWSWTSGGFGEQYF
>TRBV12-5|-|TRBJ2-2|-
TGTGCTAGTGAAGCGAACACCGGGGAGCTGTTTTTT
CASEANTGELFF
>TRBV7-9|-|TRBJ2-1|-
TGTGCCAGCAGCAATAGCGGTTATCCCTACAATGAGCAGTTCTTC
CASSNSGYPYNEQFF
>TRBV4-3|-|TRBJ2-1|-
TGCGCCAGCAGCCAATGGGGGTCCTCCTACAATGAGCAGTTCTTC
CASSQWGSSYNEQFF
>TRBV27|TRBD1|TRBJ2-7|-
TGTGCCAGCAGTTTATCGGAGACAGGGCGCGAGCAGTACTTC
CASSLSETGREQYF
>TRBV5-1|TRBD2|TRBJ2-2|-
TGCGCCAGCAGCCCAGGGACTAGTACCCAATACGGGGAGCTGTTTTTT
CASSPGTSTQYGELFF
>TRBV7-9|-|TRBJ2-5|few
TGTGCCAGCAGCTTCCCGGGGCACCAAGAGACCCAGTACTTC
CASSFPGHQETQYF
>TRBV11-1|TRBD1|TRBJ2-7|-
TGTGCCAGCAGCTTGGGGGACAGGTCCTACGAGCAGTACTTC
CASSLGDRSYEQYF
>TRBV28|-|TRBJ2-5|-
TGTGCCAGCAGTTTGACTCGGGAGGAGACCCAGTACTTC
CASSLTREETQYF
>TRBV2|-|TRBJ2-7|few
TGTGCCAGCAGTGAGGGTAAGGACCCCCGCTACGAGCAGTACTTC
CASSEGKDPRYEQYF
>TRBV2|TRBD2|TRBJ2-2|-
TGTGCCAGCAGGGGAGGGCCGACCGGGGAGCTGTTTTTT
CASRGGPTGELFF
>TRBV30|-|TRBJ2-1|-
TGTGCCTGGAGTGTGGTGGACAGCTCCTACAATGAGCAGTTCTTC
CAWSVVDSSYNEQFF
>TRBV21-1|-|TRBJ2-5|-
TGCACCCGCTCGGGGGTCGGACTAGCCGTGGGCGAAGAGACCCAGTACTTC
CTRSGVGLAVGEETQYF
>TRBV5-6|TRBD1|TRBJ2-7|-
TGTGCCAGCAGCCCAGGACAGGGCAGGACCTACGAGCAGTACTTC
CASSPGQGRTYEQYF
>TRBV9|TRBD1|TRBJ2-7|-
TGTGCCAGCAGCCCATGGGCAGGGGGCGATTCTTTCTACGAGCAGTACTTC
CASSPWAGGDSFYEQYF
>TRBV5-4|TRBD1|TRBJ1-1|-
TGTGCCAGCAGCAAACAGGGGGAGGTCACTGAAGCTTTCTTT
CASSKQGEVTEAFF
>TRBV28|TRBD1|TRBJ2-3|-
TGTGCCAGCAGTTTCTCGACAGGGCCAGATACGCAGTATTTT
CASSFSTGPDTQYF
>TRBV7-2|TRBD2|TRBJ2-2|once
TGTGCCAGCAGCTTAGACTTTCTAGCGGGGGAAGTGAGCACCGGGGAGCTGTTTTTT
CASSLDFLAGEVSTGELFF
>TRBV28|TRBD2|TRBJ2-1|-
TGTGCCAGCAGTTTGGGCCTCGGGGGGTCTGAGCAGTTCTTC
CASSLGLGGSEQFF
>TRBV25-1|-|TRBJ1-1|-
TGTGCCAGCAGTGCCGGGGGCGTAGCAGCTTTCTTT
CASSAGGVAAFF
>TRBV6-5|-|TRBJ1-1|-
TGTGCCGGGGGGAGCACTGAAGCTTTCTTT
CAGGSTEAFF
>TRBV28|-|TRBJ1-6|-
TGTGCCAGCAGTGCTCCAGAGGCTTATTCACCCCTCCACTTT
CASSAPEAYSPLHF
>TRBV2|-|TRBJ2-1|-
TGTGCCAGCAGTGAAATCAGCCCAGTCTCCTACAATGAGCAGTTCTTC
CASSEISPVSYNEQFF
>TRBV7-9|-|TRBJ2-7|-
TGTGCCAGCAGCTTAGGGTCGGACGAGCAGTACTTC
CASSLGSDEQYF
>TRBV27|-|TRBJ2-5|few
TGTGCCAGCAGTTTAAATCGCCAAGAGACCCAGTACTTC
CASSLNRQETQYF
>TRBV5-8|TRBD2|TRBJ2-3|-
TGTGCCAGCAGCTTAACTAGCGGGGGCACAGATACGCAGTATTTT
CASSLTSGGTDTQYF
>TRBV5-4|-|TRBJ2-2|-
TGTGCCAGCAGCTTGGAGGACACCGGGGAGCTGTTTTTT
CASSLEDTGELFF
>TRBV4-3|-|TRBJ1-4|-
TGCGCCAGCAGCCAAGATATCGGGGATGGGGAAAAACTGTTTTTT
CASSQDIGDGEKLFF
>TRBV4-1|TRBD2|TRBJ2-3|-
TGCGCCAGCAGCCTATGGACTAGCGGGAGCACAGATACGCAGTATTTT
CASSLWTSGSTDTQYF
>TRBV9|-|TRBJ2-3|-
TGTGCCAGCAGCCCCCCCCAGGGGTTCGGGGTGAGCACAGATACGCAGTATTTT
CASSPPQGFGVSTDTQYF
>TRBV29-1|-|TRBJ2-7|-
TGCAGCGCCGCCGCAGGGAGCTCCTACGAGCAGTACTTC
CSAAAGSSYEQYF
>TRBV7-9|-|TRBJ1-4|-
TGTGCCAGCAGCCAAGCCGGGGAAAAGGGAAAACTGTTTTTT
CASSQAGEKGKLFF
>TRBV9|TRBD1|TRBJ2-7|-
TGTGCCAGCAGCGAGAGGGACAGGGGGACCTACGAGCAGTACTTC
CASSERDRGTYEQYF
>TRBV28|-|TRBJ1-3|-
TGTGCCAGCAGTTTCAGGGGTGTCGGAAACACCATATATTTT
CASSFRGVGNTIYF
>TRBV6-6|-|TRBJ1-5|-
TGTGCCAGCAGGTCGTGGAGGAATCAGCCCCAGCATTTT
CASRSWRNQPQHF
>TRBV7-8|TRBD2|TRBJ2-1|once
TGTGCCAGCAGCTTACTACTAGCGGGGTATTACAATGAGCAGTTCTTC
CASSLLLAGYYNEQFF
>TRBV13|TRBD2|TRBJ2-7|-
TGTGCCAGCAGCTTTGGGACTAGCGAGCAGTACTTC
CASSFGTSEQYF
>TRBV2|-|TRBJ2-1|few
TGTGCCAGCACTGAGGGGGGCTTAGTCGGATACAATGAGCAGTTCTTC
CASTEGGLVGYNEQFF
>TRBV28|-|TRBJ2-7|-
TGTGCCAGCAGTTGGGGCTACGAGCAGTACTTC
CASSWGYEQYF
>TRBV19|-|TRBJ1-2|few
TGTGCCAGTAGTATTGACAGCTATGGCTACACCTTC
CASSIDSYGYTF
>TRBV4-3|-|TRBJ2-7|-
TGCGCCAGCAGCCAAGCCTGGGGACGCACCTACGAGCAGTACTTC
CASSQAWGRTYEQYF
>TRBV28|TRBD1|TRBJ2-5|-
TGTGCCAGCAGTTTTCCGGAGACAGGGGGAATGGAGACCCAGTACTTC
CASSFPETGGMETQYF
>TRBV28|-|TRBJ2-7|-
TGTGCCAGCAGTTTATTGGGCAGGATGGGCGAGCAGTACTTC
CASSLLGRMGEQYF
>TRBV30|-|TRBJ1-2|-
TGTGCCTGGGGGGCCGGCTATGGCTACACCTTC
CAWGAGYGYTF
>TRBV6-5|-|TRBJ1-1|-
TGTGCCAGCAGTTACTCGAGGACAGTTGAAGCTTTCTTT
CASSYSRTVEAFF